This TCR beta chain was captured by sequencing in a study of CD8 T cells in Susac syndrome. Reverse transcription of roughly 0.5 to 1 ug RNA was performed with random hexamers. Amplification of the TCR beta CDR3 was carried out by immunoSEQ multiplex PCR, which spanned a total of 54 Vbeta and 13 Jbeta segments. TCRdb reprocessed the immunoSEQ multiplex PCR reads with MiXCR, giving one entry per CDR3 protein. Of roughly 300,000 distinct CDR3 sequences listed, roughly 85% are singletons. V was shortened by 4 bases and J by 0 bases, with 12 bases between the two germline ends. This CDR3 is built from 16 residues. Germline V gene sequence: CDR1 LNHDA, CDR2 SQIVND (reference sequence). Sequencing targeted TCR beta in blood CD8+ and CD4+ T cells.

V and J are TRBV19 and TRBJ2-2; D might be TRBD2 (6 bases). The sequence was obtained from a human donor with multiple sclerosis. The specimen was CD8+ T cells from PBMCs. The CDR3 region has the DNA TGTGCCAGTAGTAGCGGGGTTTGGGCGAACACCGGGGAGCTGTTTTTT. It encodes CASSSGVWANTGELFF.